Each of the 24 T cell receptor beta chains below was sequenced from the same sample in a study of T cell changes during pregnancy in multiple sclerosis. Data came from immunoSEQ multiplex PCR; TCRdb stores just in-frame clones and leaves some out. The table shows about 98,000 clones, with 92% occurring only once. This material consisted of peripheral blood, taken after pregnancy. The source is a female donor in good health, enrolled as a control in a pregnancy study.

This rearrangement joins TRBV19 to TRBJ1-5; possible D gene TRBD1, 6 bases. With 3 bases removed from V and 8 bases from J, the gap between germline ends came to 14 bases. CDR1 is LNHDA and CDR2 is SQIVND in the germline V gene (reference sequence). There are 14 residues in the CDR3. The chain's CDR3 is CASSIPPGAKPQHF. The CDR3 region has the DNA TGTGCCAGTAGTATCCCCCCAGGGGCTAAGCCCCAGCATTTT.

This rearrangement joins TRBV6-5 to TRBJ2-7; D possibly corresponds to TRBD2 (6 bases). Trimming cost V 0 bases and J 2 bases, with 11 bases left between them. In germline, CDR1 is MNHEY, CDR2 SVGAGI. The CDR3 length is 15 residues. CDR3 region: CASSYSASATYEQYF. The CDR3 nucleotides read TGTGCCAGCAGTTACTCGGCTAGCGCCACCTACGAGCAGTACTTC.

The chain links TRBV6-6 to TRBJ1-3; maybe TRBD1 (6 bases). In germline, CDR1 is MNHNY, CDR2 SVGAGI (reference sequence). This CDR3 has 16 residues. Trimming left V 8 bases short and J 0 bases short, with 17 bases between. CDR3 nucleotide sequence: TGTGCCAGCCACCATGGGGGGGCGAGCTCTGGAAACACCATATATTTT. Amino acid sequence: CASHHGGASSGNTIYF.

This chain joins TRBV27 and TRBJ1-2; 10 bases are a match to TRBD1. Germline V gene data show CDR1 as MNHEY and CDR2 as SMNVEV (reference sequence). This CDR3 has 16 residues. V lost 5 bases to trimming and J lost 4 bases; unmatched junction nucleotides: 10. CDR3 sequence (DNA): TGTGCCAGCAGTAGCCGACAGGGGGCGCGTGTCTATGGCTACACCTTC. It yields the protein CASSSRQGARVYGYTF.

The chain couples TRBV19 to TRBJ2-1; TRBD1 matches 10 bases. CDR3 length: 16 residues. V shed 1 base, J shed 2 bases, and the junction held 2 bases outside the gene matches. In germline, CDR1 is LNHDA, CDR2 SQIVND (reference sequence). The CDR3 sequence is CASSIGTGGAYNEQFF. CDR3 sequence (DNA): TGTGCCAGTAGTATAGGGACAGGGGGAGCCTACAATGAGCAGTTCTTC.

The J gene is TRBJ1-3, the V gene TRBV9; possible D gene TRBD1, 5 bases. The V gene lost 0 bases and the J gene lost 2 bases, with 15 bases spanning the gap. CDR3 length: 17 amino acids. The germline gives CDR1 SGDLS, CDR2 YYNGEE. The DNA of the CDR3 is TGTGCCAGCAGCGTAGGTCAGGGTATAAGGGCTGGAAACACCATATATTTT. Residues: CASSVGQGIRAGNTIYF. Full variable domain (rest looked up from reference TRBV9 and TRBJ1-3): DSGVTQTPKHLITATGQRVTLRCSPRSGDLSVYWYQQSLDQGLQFLIQYYNGEERAKGNILERFSAQQFPDLHSELNLSSLELGDSALYFCASSVGQGIRAGNTIYFGEGSWLTVV.

The chain couples TRBV5-4 to TRBJ2-3; D is uncertain. The CDR3 spans 17 residues. The V and J ends lost 0 bases and 3 bases respectively, with 17 bases between them. The germline V gene encodes CDR1 SGHNT and CDR2 YYREEE (reference sequence). In nucleotides, the CDR3 is TGTGCCAGCAGCTTGGTAAATTCCCCTAGTGGGACAGATACGCAGTATTTT. This sequence encodes CASSLVNSPSGTDTQYF.

This rearrangement joins TRBV7-9 to TRBJ1-5; 8 bases are a match to TRBD1. Trimming at V came to 5 bases and at J to 0 bases, leaving 3 bases not matched to a gene. Germline lookup yields CDR1 SEHNR and CDR2 FQNEAQ (reference sequence). The CDR3 runs to 15 residues. The CDR3 spells CASSRQGSSNQPQHF. The CDR3 DNA reads as TGTGCCAGCAGCAGACAGGGGTCTAGCAATCAGCCCCAGCATTTT.

The V gene is TRBV5-1, the J gene TRBJ1-1; D ambiguous. The CDR3 extends over 14 amino acids. Germline CDR1 is SGHRS and CDR2 is YFSETQ. V lost 1 base and J 0 bases, leaving 7 bases between the germline ends. In DNA form, the CDR3 reads TGCGCCAGCAGCTTGTCGGTGCTGAACACTGAAGCTTTCTTT. Amino acid sequence: CASSLSVLNTEAFF.

V and J are TRBV5-8 and TRBJ2-7; 7 bases are a match to TRBD1. The CDR3 has 14 amino acids. V shed 3 bases, J shed 3 bases, and the junction held 6 bases outside the gene matches. Germline assignment: CDR1 SGHTS and CDR2 YDEGEE. The CDR3 coding sequence is TGTGCCAGCAGCTCCATCAGGGGGAGCTACGAGCAGTACTTC. Protein sequence: CASSSIRGSYEQYF.

This chain uses TRBV15 with TRBJ2-1; a weak D match, TRBD2 (5 bases). The V and J ends lost 1 base and 0 bases respectively, with 10 bases between them. The CDR3 loop spans 16 amino acids. The germline V gene has CDR1 LNHNV and CDR2 YYDKDF (reference sequence). CDR3 DNA sequence: TGTGCCACCAGCAGAGTGAGCGGAAGCTCCTACAATGAGCAGTTCTTC. Translating it yields CATSRVSGSSYNEQFF.

This sequence joins TRBV19 and TRBJ2-7; possibly TRBD2 for D (5 bases). The CDR3 is 15 residues long. Trimming took off 0 bases at V and 7 bases at J, with 16 bases between the two ends. The germline gives CDR1 LNHDA, CDR2 SQIVND (reference sequence). The CDR3 loop reads CASSIDLISRGEQYF. The DNA for the CDR3 is TGTGCCAGTAGTATAGATCTAATAAGTCGAGGGGAGCAGTACTTC.

This chain joins TRBV6-5 and TRBJ2-1; a weak D match, TRBD1 (6 bases). The CDR3 is made up of 14 amino acids. V gave up 6 bases and J gave up 4 bases, with 13 bases separating them. Germline V CDR1 and CDR2: MNHEY, SVGAGI. The CDR3 region has the DNA TGTGCCAGCAGCCCCGAGGGGGTGTACAATGAGCAGTTCTTC. It specifies CASSPEGVYNEQFF.

The V and J genes are TRBV19 and TRBJ1-1; TRBD1 agrees at 8 bases. The CDR3 sequence is 12 residues long. The V segment lost 2 bases and the J segment 10 bases; nucleotides outside the gene matches: 3. The germline gives CDR1 LNHDA, CDR2 SQIVND (reference sequence). CDR3 in amino acids: CASSIQGAIAFF. CDR3 sequence (DNA): TGTGCCAGTAGTATACAGGGGGCTATAGCTTTCTTT.

V and J are TRBV19 and TRBJ2-1; D is unresolved. The CDR3 loop spans 12 amino acids. Germline assignment: CDR1 LNHDA and CDR2 SQIVND (reference sequence). V gave up 4 bases and J gave up 4 bases, with 5 bases separating them. CDR3 in DNA: TGTGCCAGTAGTACCTCTTACAATGAGCAGTTCTTC. Residues: CASSTSYNEQFF.

This clone was seen a handful of times. J is TRBJ1-3 and V is TRBV19; D is uncertain. The CDR3 covers 16 residues. Germline CDR1 and CDR2: LNHDA and SQIVND (reference sequence). The V gene lost 5 bases and the J gene lost 0 bases, with 14 bases spanning the gap. DNA of the CDR3: TGTGCCAGTAGTGCAGATCCCTGGAGCTCTGGAAACACCATATATTTT. This encodes CASSADPWSSGNTIYF.

V is TRBV6-6 and J is TRBJ1-2; 8 bases map to TRBD1. The germline gives CDR1 MNHNY, CDR2 SVGAGI (reference sequence). This CDR3 has 14 amino acids. V dropped 7 bases and J dropped 2; count of bases not matched to a gene: 6. CDR3 in DNA: TGTGCCAGCAACCGGGACAGGCGAAACTATGGCTACACCTTC. Protein: CASNRDRRNYGYTF.

The chain recombines TRBV25-1 with TRBJ2-3; 7 bases are shared with TRBD1. The CDR3 consists of 13 residues. V shed 6 bases, J shed 1 base, and the junction held 1 base outside the gene matches. Germline loops: CDR1 MGHDK, CDR2 SYGVNS. The CDR3 DNA reads as TGTGCCAGCAGGGACAGGCGCACAGATACGCAGTATTTT. Amino acids: CASRDRRTDTQYF.

This chain uses TRBV10-3 with TRBJ2-1; the D gene is possibly TRBD2 (6 bases). Germline V lookup: CDR1 ENHRY, CDR2 SYGVKD. Deletions cut 4 bases from V and 5 bases from J, with 12 bases between. The CDR3 is 14 amino acids. In DNA, the CDR3 is TGTGCCATCAGTGGGGGAGGTCAGAACAATGAGCAGTTCTTC. Translating gives CAISGGGQNNEQFF.

The chain uses TRBV5-5 and TRBJ1-4, with 7 nucleotides matching TRBD1. The CDR3 runs to 18 residues. Germline trimming cut 0 bases from V and 4 bases from J; bases unmatched to any gene: 12. CDR1 is SGHKS and CDR2 is YYEKEE in the germline V gene (reference sequence). CDR3 sequence reads: CASSLAGFRGRFNEKLFF. CDR3 nucleotide sequence: TGTGCCAGCAGCTTGGCCGGTTTTAGGGGGCGGTTTAATGAAAAACTGTTTTTT.

The chain recombines TRBV5-4 with TRBJ2-7; tentative D call: TRBD2 (6 bases). V lost 1 base to trimming and J lost 7 bases, with 18 bases between them. CDR1 and CDR2 (germline): SGHNT, YYREEE (reference sequence). CDR3 length: 15 residues. In nucleotides, the CDR3 is TGTGCCAGCAGCTTGTTTAGCCGCGTGGGGGGTGAGCAGTACTTC. Its translation is CASSLFSRVGGEQYF. The complete variable domain, with remaining parts taken from reference TRBV5-4 and TRBJ2-7, reads ETGVTQSPTHLIKTRGQQVTLRCSSQSGHNTVSWYQQALGQGPQFIFQYYREEENGRGNFPPRFSGLQFPNYSSELNVNALELDDSALYLCASSLFSRVGGEQYFGPGTRLTVT.

The chain couples TRBV20-1 to TRBJ1-2; no definite D call. The ends were cut back, 3 bases at V and 8 bases at J, with 10 bases in the middle. This CDR3 contains 11 residues. Germline V gene data show CDR1 as DFQATT and CDR2 as SNEGSKA (reference sequence). CDR3 in amino acids: CSASIRSGYTF. The DNA of the CDR3 is TGCAGTGCTAGTATCAGGTCCGGCTACACCTTC.

This sequence joins TRBV5-4 and TRBJ2-7, with 8 bases lining up with TRBD2. CDR1 and CDR2 from the germline V gene are SGHNT and YYREEE (reference sequence). The V and J ends lost 3 bases and 4 bases, in that order; junction bases with no gene match: 9. The CDR3 has 15 residues. The CDR3 DNA is TGTGCCAGCAGCTCCGGGAGGGGAGGTTTTTACGAGCAGTACTTC. It specifies CASSSGRGGFYEQYF. Complete variable domain (other parts from reference TRBV5-4 and TRBJ2-7): ETGVTQSPTHLIKTRGQQVTLRCSSQSGHNTVSWYQQALGQGPQFIFQYYREEENGRGNFPPRFSGLQFPNYSSELNVNALELDDSALYLCASSSGRGGFYEQYFGPGTRLTVT.

The V call is TRBV6-4, the J call TRBJ2-1; D unclear. The CDR3 runs to 16 residues. Trimming pared 2 bases from V and 1 base from J, leaving 12 bases between. CDR1 is MRHNA and CDR2 is SNTAGT in the germline V gene. Here the CDR3 reads CASSDPIARSYNEQFF. For the CDR3, the DNA is TGTGCCAGCAGTGACCCTATCGCGAGATCCTACAATGAGCAGTTCTTC.